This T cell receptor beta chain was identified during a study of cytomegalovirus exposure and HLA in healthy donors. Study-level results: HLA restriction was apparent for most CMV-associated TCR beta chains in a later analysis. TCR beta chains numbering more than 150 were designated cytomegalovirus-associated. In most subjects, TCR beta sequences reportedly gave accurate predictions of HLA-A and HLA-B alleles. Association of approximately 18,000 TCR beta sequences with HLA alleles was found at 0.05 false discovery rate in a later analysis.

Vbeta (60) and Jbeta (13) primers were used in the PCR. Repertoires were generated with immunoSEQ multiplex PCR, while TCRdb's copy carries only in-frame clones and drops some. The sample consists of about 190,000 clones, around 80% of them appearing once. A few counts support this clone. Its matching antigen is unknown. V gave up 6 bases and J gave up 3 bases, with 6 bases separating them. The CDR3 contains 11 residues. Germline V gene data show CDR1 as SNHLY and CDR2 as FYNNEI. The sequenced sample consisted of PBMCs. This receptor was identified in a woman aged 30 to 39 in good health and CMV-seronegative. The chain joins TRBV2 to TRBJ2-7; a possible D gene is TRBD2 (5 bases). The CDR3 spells CASRGGYEQYF. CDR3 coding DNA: TGTGCCAGCAGAGGAGGCTACGAGCAGTACTTC. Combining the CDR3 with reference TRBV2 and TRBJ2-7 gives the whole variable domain EPEVTQTPSHQVTQMGQEVILRCVPISNHLYFYWYRQILGQKVEFLVSFYNNEISEKSEIFDDQFSVERPDGSNFTLKIRSTKLEDSAMYFCASRGGYEQYFGPGTRLTVT.